This note documents a single T cell receptor beta chain sequence. This clone was picked up a small number of times. What this receptor recognizes is not known. Base qualities were left out, and no much larger clone turns up one base away. These data are taken from a study of blood T cell repertoires in COVID-19 (dated by TCRdb to 2020 to 2021). With respect to the entire study: Collaborator samples came from the United States, Italy and Spain and covered acute and convalescent phases of COVID-19. The material from the prospective study consisted of cDNA or gDNA derived from T cells, B-cell-depleted T cells, or PBMCs. Subjects who had been exposed to COVID-19, were actively infected with it, or had recovered from it provided the deeply sampled blood TCRbeta repertoires that made up the dataset. The repertoires were released in a freely available public database intended as a resource for research on the immune response to SARS-CoV-2. The samples were drawn from two sources: the first 160 participants of the ongoing ImmuneRACE study, and 1,000 to 1,500 subjects contributed by 6 global collaborators. Sample metadata almost always included a de-identified subject ID, COVID-19 status, age in years and sex. Where available, HLA class I and class II types were taken from metadata supplied by the sample provider and were not determined by assay-based typing. The investigation overall reported the following: Clinical and demographic metadata were provided uncurated, with the amount varying by source and participant.

The V end loses 3 bases and the J end loses 7 bases, and a stretch of 16 bases separates them. CDR1 SGHVS and CDR2 FNYEAQ were looked up in the germline V gene. Spanning cysteine to phenylalanine, the CDR3 consists of 15 amino acids. Of the read, only the CDR3 DNA is kept; its 45 bases are in frame from base 1. TCRbeta CDR3 regions were amplified from genomic DNA by means of the immunoSEQ Assay, a bias-controlled multiplex PCR. Processing in the source paper ran as follows. Nucleated cell counts per sample were estimated from amplification of reference gene primers within the assay. To quantify the absolute abundance of each unique TCRbeta CDR3 rearrangement, sequence reads were collapsed and filtered. For each sample, productive Simpson clonality was calculated by taking the square root of Simpson's diversity index across productive rearrangements. Drawn from immuneACCESS, this table holds only the in-frame rearrangements with V and J called that TCRdb kept. Clones are partly lost; checked studies trace under half to an unresolved V gene and leave the rest unexplained. V, J and clone size were drawn from that table, and D and trimming were deduced from the DNA. The sample table contains 180,000 or so clones; only one count was recorded for approximately 80% of them. The leading ten clones occupy roughly 7.8% of the sample.

Whole blood was collected in K2EDTA tubes by collaborating institutions according to the institutions' own protocols. Collaborator samples were shipped for TCRbeta analysis as frozen whole blood, isolated PBMCs, or DNA extracted from either sample type. The chain joins TRBV7-6 to TRBJ2-1, and the D gene may be TRBD2, 6 bases matching. Sequenced material: peripheral blood. The source of this sequence is a woman between 45 and 65 years old with active or convalescent COVID-19. The bases are TGTGCCAGCAGCTTGACCGGGACTTGGGAAAATGAGCAGTTCTTC. It codes for CASSLTGTWENEQFF.